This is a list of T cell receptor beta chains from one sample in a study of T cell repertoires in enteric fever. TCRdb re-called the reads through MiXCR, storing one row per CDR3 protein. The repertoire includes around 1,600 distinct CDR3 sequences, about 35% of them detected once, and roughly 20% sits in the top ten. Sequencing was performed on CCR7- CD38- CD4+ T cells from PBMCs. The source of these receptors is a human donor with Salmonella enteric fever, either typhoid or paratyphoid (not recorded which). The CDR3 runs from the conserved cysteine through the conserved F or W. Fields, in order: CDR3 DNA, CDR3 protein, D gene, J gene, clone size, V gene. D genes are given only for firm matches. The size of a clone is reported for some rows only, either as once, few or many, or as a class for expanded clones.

cdr3_nt: TGTGCCAGCAGCTTAACAAACGAAGAGCAGTTCTTC
cdr3_aa: CASSLTNEEQFF
d_call: .
j_call: TRBJ2-1
clone_size: .
v_call: TRBV7-3

cdr3_nt: TGCGCCAGCAGCTTGGTTCGTTCCTACGAGCAGTACTTC
cdr3_aa: CASSLVRSYEQYF
d_call: .
j_call: TRBJ2-7
clone_size: .
v_call: TRBV5-1

cdr3_nt: TGCAGCGTTTCGGGAAGGGGGCAAAACGAGCAGTACTTC
cdr3_aa: CSVSGRGQNEQYF
d_call: TRBD1
j_call: TRBJ2-7
clone_size: .
v_call: TRBV29-1

cdr3_nt: TGCGCCAGCAGCCCGCCGGAGGTTACCTACGAGCAGTACTTC
cdr3_aa: CASSPPEVTYEQYF
d_call: .
j_call: TRBJ2-7
clone_size: large
v_call: TRBV5-1

cdr3_nt: TGCGCCAGCAGCCAAGAACCCAGCGCCTACTACAATGAGCAGTTCTTC
cdr3_aa: CASSQEPSAYYNEQFF
d_call: .
j_call: TRBJ2-1
clone_size: .
v_call: TRBV4-1

cdr3_nt: TGTGCCAGCAAAGGTGGGCTCACCGGGGAGCTGTTTTTT
cdr3_aa: CASKGGLTGELFF
d_call: .
j_call: TRBJ2-2
clone_size: once
v_call: TRBV7-9

cdr3_nt: TGTGCCAGCAGTTACTTGGTGGGAGGGCTCTACAATGAGCAGTTCTTC
cdr3_aa: CASSYLVGGLYNEQFF
d_call: TRBD2
j_call: TRBJ2-1
clone_size: .
v_call: TRBV6-6

cdr3_nt: TGTGCCAGCAGCCCTCAGTGGGGGACCACAGATACGCAGTATTTT
cdr3_aa: CASSPQWGTTDTQYF
d_call: .
j_call: TRBJ2-3
clone_size: large
v_call: TRBV7-3

cdr3_nt: TGCGCCAACAGCGAGGGGACAGGCGGCAATGAGCAGTTCTTC
cdr3_aa: CANSEGTGGNEQFF
d_call: TRBD1
j_call: TRBJ2-1
clone_size: medium-sized
v_call: TRBV5-1

cdr3_nt: TGTGCCAGCAGCTCGGGACTAGCGGGTAACAATGAGCAGTTCTTC
cdr3_aa: CASSSGLAGNNEQFF
d_call: TRBD2
j_call: TRBJ2-1
clone_size: .
v_call: TRBV7-3

cdr3_nt: TGCGCCAGCAGCCCCCATGGACAGGGAGTAAATACGCAGTATTTT
cdr3_aa: CASSPHGQGVNTQYF
d_call: TRBD1
j_call: TRBJ2-3
clone_size: large
v_call: TRBV5-1

cdr3_nt: TGTGCCAGCTCACTAGCGGCCCGGGACGAGCAGTACTTC
cdr3_aa: CASSLAARDEQYF
d_call: .
j_call: TRBJ2-7
clone_size: few
v_call: TRBV18

cdr3_nt: TGCGCCAGCAGCTTGCTGACTAGAACGGGCGGGGAGCTGTTTTTT
cdr3_aa: CASSLLTRTGGELFF
d_call: .
j_call: TRBJ2-2
clone_size: medium-sized
v_call: TRBV5-1

cdr3_nt: TGTGCCAGCTCAACTTACGGCCCTAGCGGGAGGAGCACAGATACGCAGTATTTT
cdr3_aa: CASSTYGPSGRSTDTQYF
d_call: TRBD2
j_call: TRBJ2-3
clone_size: .
v_call: TRBV18

cdr3_nt: TGTGCCAGCAGCGTGAAAGGACCGAGGAATTCACCCCTCCACTTT
cdr3_aa: CASSVKGPRNSPLHF
d_call: .
j_call: TRBJ1-6
clone_size: .
v_call: TRBV7-6

cdr3_nt: TGTGCCAGCTCACCACTGGAAACAAATGAAAAACTGTTTTTT
cdr3_aa: CASSPLETNEKLFF
d_call: .
j_call: TRBJ1-4
clone_size: few
v_call: TRBV18

cdr3_nt: TGCGCCAGCAGCTTGGACGGGAGCTCTGGGGCCAACGTCCTGACTTTC
cdr3_aa: CASSLDGSSGANVLTF
d_call: .
j_call: TRBJ2-6
clone_size: large
v_call: TRBV5-1

cdr3_nt: TGCGCCGCCCGGGGGCAGGGAGGCACTGAAGCTTTCTTT
cdr3_aa: CAARGQGGTEAFF
d_call: .
j_call: TRBJ1-1
clone_size: large
v_call: TRBV5-1

cdr3_nt: TGTGCCAGTAGGAAAAGACAGGGGATCGACGAGCAGTACTTC
cdr3_aa: CASRKRQGIDEQYF
d_call: TRBD1
j_call: TRBJ2-7
clone_size: medium-sized
v_call: TRBV19

cdr3_nt: TGCGCCAGCAGCTTGGCCGGAGGGACTATGCAGGAAAAACTGTTTTTT
cdr3_aa: CASSLAGGTMQEKLFF
d_call: .
j_call: TRBJ1-4
clone_size: .
v_call: TRBV5-1

cdr3_nt: TGTGCCAGCAGCCCCACCCCAGGGTCACTCGAGCAGTACTTC
cdr3_aa: CASSPTPGSLEQYF
d_call: .
j_call: TRBJ2-7
clone_size: .
v_call: TRBV7-3

cdr3_nt: TGCGCCAGCAGCTTGGGACAGTCCTACAATGAGCAGTTCTTC
cdr3_aa: CASSLGQSYNEQFF
d_call: .
j_call: TRBJ2-1
clone_size: .
v_call: TRBV5-1

cdr3_nt: TGTGCCAGCAGCCAACAGCCAGGGGGTTCCTACGAGCAGTACTTC
cdr3_aa: CASSQQPGGSYEQYF
d_call: TRBD1
j_call: TRBJ2-7
clone_size: .
v_call: TRBV7-3

cdr3_nt: TGTGCCAGCAGTACAGGGATGGGTGGAAACACCATATATTTT
cdr3_aa: CASSTGMGGNTIYF
d_call: .
j_call: TRBJ1-3
clone_size: .
v_call: TRBV12-3/TRBV12-4

cdr3_nt: TGCGCCAGCAGCTTTGGAGCGGGAGGCATAGAGGGGCAGTTCTTC
cdr3_aa: CASSFGAGGIEGQFF
d_call: TRBD2
j_call: TRBJ2-1
clone_size: .
v_call: TRBV5-1

cdr3_nt: TGCGCCAGCAGCTTTGGGAATACAGGGAACACTGAAGCTTTCTTT
cdr3_aa: CASSFGNTGNTEAFF
d_call: .
j_call: TRBJ1-1
clone_size: few
v_call: TRBV5-1

cdr3_nt: TGCGCCAGCAGCTTCATTACTAGCGGGCACAATGATCAGTTCTTC
cdr3_aa: CASSFITSGHNDQFF
d_call: TRBD2
j_call: TRBJ2-1
clone_size: .
v_call: TRBV5-1

cdr3_nt: TGCGCCAGCGCGACAGGCAACTACTTCTACGAGCAGTACTTC
cdr3_aa: CASATGNYFYEQYF
d_call: .
j_call: TRBJ2-7
clone_size: .
v_call: TRBV5-1

cdr3_nt: TGCGCCAGCAGCCCAGGACTAGCGGGAGGTAATGAGCAGTTCTTC
cdr3_aa: CASSPGLAGGNEQFF
d_call: TRBD2
j_call: TRBJ2-1
clone_size: .
v_call: TRBV5-1

cdr3_nt: TGTGCCAGCAGCTTAGCCCAGGGCGCAGGGTTGCTCTACGAGCAGTACTTC
cdr3_aa: CASSLAQGAGLLYEQYF
d_call: .
j_call: TRBJ2-7
clone_size: large
v_call: TRBV7-9

cdr3_nt: TGCGCCAGCAGCTTCCAAGGCGGTCGCCAAGAGACCCAGTACTTC
cdr3_aa: CASSFQGGRQETQYF
d_call: .
j_call: TRBJ2-5
clone_size: few
v_call: TRBV5-1

cdr3_nt: TGTGCCAGCTCACCGTCGGTGCAGGGCCGCCTCTCTGGAAACACCATATATTTT
cdr3_aa: CASSPSVQGRLSGNTIYF
d_call: .
j_call: TRBJ1-3
clone_size: few
v_call: TRBV18

cdr3_nt: TGCGCCAGCAGCGCCGGACCAGCTACAGATACGCAGTATTTT
cdr3_aa: CASSAGPATDTQYF
d_call: .
j_call: TRBJ2-3
clone_size: medium-sized
v_call: TRBV5-1

cdr3_nt: TGTGCCAGCAGCTTAGCGGCTAGCCGCGAGCAGTACTTC
cdr3_aa: CASSLAASREQYF
d_call: .
j_call: TRBJ2-7
clone_size: once
v_call: TRBV7-9

cdr3_nt: TGTGCCACCAGTGACGGACAGGGTTACTATGGCTACACCTTC
cdr3_aa: CATSDGQGYYGYTF
d_call: TRBD1
j_call: TRBJ1-2
clone_size: large
v_call: TRBV24-1

cdr3_nt: TGTGCCAGCAGCTCGGGACTGAACACTGAAGCTTTCTTT
cdr3_aa: CASSSGLNTEAFF
d_call: .
j_call: TRBJ1-1
clone_size: large
v_call: TRBV7-3

cdr3_nt: TGTGCCAGCACCCCACCGGGGGCGAACACTGAAGCTTTCTTT
cdr3_aa: CASTPPGANTEAFF
d_call: .
j_call: TRBJ1-1
clone_size: few
v_call: TRBV7-3

cdr3_nt: TGCGCCAGCAGCTCGGGACAGCCGAATCAGCCCCAGCATTTT
cdr3_aa: CASSSGQPNQPQHF
d_call: TRBD1
j_call: TRBJ1-5
clone_size: .
v_call: TRBV5-1

cdr3_nt: TGTGCCATCAGGAACGGGGGAAATGAGCAGTTCTTC
cdr3_aa: CAIRNGGNEQFF
d_call: .
j_call: TRBJ2-1
clone_size: large
v_call: TRBV10-3

cdr3_nt: TGTGCCAGCAGCTTAAATGCGGACAATGAGCAGTTCTTC
cdr3_aa: CASSLNADNEQFF
d_call: .
j_call: TRBJ2-1
clone_size: medium-sized
v_call: TRBV11-3

cdr3_nt: TGTGCCAGCAGCTTACACAGGGAGGCTGAAGCTTTCTTT
cdr3_aa: CASSLHREAEAFF
d_call: .
j_call: TRBJ1-1
clone_size: large
v_call: TRBV7-9

cdr3_nt: TGCGCCAGCAGCACCGCGAACACCGGGGAGCTGTTTTTT
cdr3_aa: CASSTANTGELFF
d_call: .
j_call: TRBJ2-2
clone_size: .
v_call: TRBV5-1

cdr3_nt: TGTGCCAGCAGCTTTGTGGGGGAGGTTACAGATACGCAGTATTTT
cdr3_aa: CASSFVGEVTDTQYF
d_call: .
j_call: TRBJ2-3
clone_size: once
v_call: TRBV7-2

cdr3_nt: TGTGCCAGCAGGACACTCGGTCCGGGGACTCAAACGAATGAGCAGTTCTTC
cdr3_aa: CASRTLGPGTQTNEQFF
d_call: .
j_call: TRBJ2-1
clone_size: few
v_call: TRBV6-2/TRBV6-3

cdr3_nt: TGCGCCAGCAGCCTCCCCGGGACAGGACTTGACGAGCAGTACTTC
cdr3_aa: CASSLPGTGLDEQYF
d_call: TRBD1
j_call: TRBJ2-7
clone_size: few
v_call: TRBV5-1

cdr3_nt: TGCGCCAGCAGCTTTGGGGATTCCACCGGGGAGCTGTTTTTT
cdr3_aa: CASSFGDSTGELFF
d_call: .
j_call: TRBJ2-2
clone_size: few
v_call: TRBV5-1

cdr3_nt: TGTGCCAGCTCACCAACAGACATCTATGGCTACACCTTC
cdr3_aa: CASSPTDIYGYTF
d_call: .
j_call: TRBJ1-2
clone_size: .
v_call: TRBV18

cdr3_nt: TGTGCCACCAGCATATACAATGAGCAGTTCTTC
cdr3_aa: CATSIYNEQFF
d_call: .
j_call: TRBJ2-1
clone_size: .
v_call: TRBV15

cdr3_nt: TGTGCCAGCAGCGGGGGCGGGACAGGGCAAGAGACCCAGTACTTC
cdr3_aa: CASSGGGTGQETQYF
d_call: TRBD1
j_call: TRBJ2-5
clone_size: few
v_call: TRBV9

cdr3_nt: TGTGCCAGCAGTTGGGCGGGGGGAATCCGGACAGCCGCTACGAACACCGGGGAGCTGTTTTTT
cdr3_aa: CASSWAGGIRTAATNTGELFF
d_call: TRBD2
j_call: TRBJ2-2
clone_size: medium-sized
v_call: TRBV7-9

cdr3_nt: TGTGCCAGCAGCGGGGGACAGGGTGGAATGGAGACCCAGTACTTC
cdr3_aa: CASSGGQGGMETQYF
d_call: TRBD1
j_call: TRBJ2-5
clone_size: .
v_call: TRBV5-5

cdr3_nt: TGCGCCAGCAGCTTGGACGACAGACAGGAGGCGCAGTACTTC
cdr3_aa: CASSLDDRQEAQYF
d_call: .
j_call: TRBJ2-7
clone_size: .
v_call: TRBV5-1

cdr3_nt: TGTGCCAGCACCCAATTGCTGCTAGAAGATGAGCAGTTCTTC
cdr3_aa: CASTQLLLEDEQFF
d_call: .
j_call: TRBJ2-1
clone_size: few
v_call: TRBV7-9